Listed below are T cell receptor beta chains from one sample, sequenced in a study of cytomegalovirus exposure and HLA in healthy donors. The repertoire was sequenced with immunoSEQ multiplex PCR; TCRdb's copy has only in-frame clones and lacks some. The sample lists fewer than 250,000 clones; roughly 90% were seen once. Sequenced input: PBMCs. Source of these receptors: a boy aged 2 to 10 in good health and CMV-seronegative. The CDR3 runs from the conserved cysteine through the conserved F or W. The order of the fields is V gene, J gene, clone size, D gene, CDR3 protein, CDR3 DNA. The D gene is left open where the match is weak. Not every row has a clone size; where given, it reads once, few, many or a size class.

TRBV28	TRBJ1-1	.	TRBD1	CASFKTGIAEAFF	TGTGCCAGCTTCAAGACAGGGATCGCTGAAGCTTTCTTT
TRBV29-1	TRBJ1-1	.	.	CSVLPGNTEAFF	TGCAGCGTTCTACCTGGGAACACTGAAGCTTTCTTT
TRBV11-3	TRBJ2-1	.	TRBD2	CASSRGLAGFIGFDEQFF	TGTGCCAGCAGCCGGGGACTAGCGGGGTTTATTGGATTCGATGAGCAGTTCTTC
TRBV14	TRBJ2-5	.	.	CASSTPRGAHQETQYF	TGTGCCAGCAGTACCCCCCGGGGGGCCCACCAAGAGACCCAGTACTTC
TRBV6-5	TRBJ2-7	.	TRBD1	CASSPNRGISYEQYF	TGTGCCAGCAGCCCTAACAGGGGTATATCCTACGAGCAGTACTTC
TRBV11-2	TRBJ1-6	once	.	CASSLVPYNSPLHF	TGTGCCAGCAGCTTAGTTCCTTATAATTCACCCCTCCACTTT
TRBV19	TRBJ2-3	.	.	CASSMRSGLTDTQYF	TGTGCCAGTAGTATGCGTAGCGGACTCACAGATACGCAGTATTTT
TRBV5-4	TRBJ2-2	.	.	CASSRTGWNTGELFF	TGTGCCAGCAGCCGCACAGGGTGGAACACCGGGGAGCTGTTTTTT
TRBV27	TRBJ1-3	once	TRBD1	CASSQGGTGNTIYF	TGTGCCAGCAGTCAGGGGGGCACTGGAAACACCATATATTTT
TRBV4-1	TRBJ1-6	.	.	CASSQINSPLHF	TGCGCCAGCAGCCAAATAAATTCACCCCTCCACTTT
TRBV7-3	TRBJ1-6	.	.	CASSLRGGVNNSPLHF	TGTGCCAGCAGCCTTAGGGGGGGGGTGAATAATTCACCCCTCCACTTT
TRBV27	TRBJ2-3	once	.	CASSPSIPDTQYF	TGTGCCAGCAGTCCAAGCATCCCAGATACGCAGTATTTT
TRBV7-2	TRBJ2-1	.	.	CASSPAAGTSYNEQFF	TGTGCCAGCAGTCCAGCCGCGGGTACCTCCTACAATGAGCAGTTCTTC
TRBV27	TRBJ2-5	.	TRBD1	CASSSWGQGGETQYF	TGTGCCAGCAGCTCTTGGGGACAGGGGGGGGAGACCCAGTACTTC
TRBV5-1	TRBJ2-3	.	.	CASSLEGVTQYF	TGCGCCAGCAGCTTGGAGGGGGTAACGCAGTATTTT
TRBV9	TRBJ2-3	.	.	CASSSRGELPNTQYF	TGTGCCAGCAGCAGCCGCGGGGAGCTTCCCAATACGCAGTATTTT
TRBV19	TRBJ1-6	.	TRBD1	CASQGQGYSPLHF	TGTGCCAGCCAAGGACAGGGTTATTCACCCCTCCACTTT
TRBV7-9	TRBJ1-5	.	.	CASSLSPGGNQPQHF	TGTGCCAGCAGCTTAAGCCCCGGGGGAAATCAGCCCCAGCATTTT
TRBV13	TRBJ1-1	.	TRBD1	CASSSPGTGNTEAFF	TGTGCCAGCAGCTCACCGGGGACAGGGAACACTGAAGCTTTCTTT
TRBV5-1	TRBJ2-3	.	.	CASSSTTSTDTQYF	TGCGCCAGCAGCTCCACCACTAGCACAGATACGCAGTATTTT
TRBV27	TRBJ2-1	.	.	CASSFQPLGGNNEQFF	TGTGCCAGCAGTTTTCAACCTCTCGGAGGGAACAATGAGCAGTTCTTC
TRBV5-1	TRBJ2-3	.	TRBD2	CASSQTPGLAGDTDTQYF	TGCGCCAGCAGCCAAACCCCGGGACTAGCGGGGGATACAGATACGCAGTATTTT
TRBV29-1	TRBJ1-1	.	.	CSVSGFVTEAFF	TGCAGCGTTTCCGGGTTCGTCACTGAAGCTTTCTTT
TRBV28	TRBJ1-2	.	.	CASSLRLHGYTF	TGTGCCAGCAGTTTGCGCCTTCATGGCTACACCTTC
TRBV6-1	TRBJ2-5	.	TRBD2	CASSPGGETQYF	TGTGCCAGCAGTCCGGGGGGAGAGACCCAGTACTTC
TRBV18	TRBJ2-7	.	.	CASSPSGPIGEQYF	TGTGCCAGCTCACCAAGCGGCCCAATAGGCGAGCAGTACTTC
TRBV5-1	TRBJ2-5	.	TRBD1	CASSFDRGGETQYF	TGCGCCAGCAGCTTTGACAGGGGGGGCGAGACCCAGTACTTC